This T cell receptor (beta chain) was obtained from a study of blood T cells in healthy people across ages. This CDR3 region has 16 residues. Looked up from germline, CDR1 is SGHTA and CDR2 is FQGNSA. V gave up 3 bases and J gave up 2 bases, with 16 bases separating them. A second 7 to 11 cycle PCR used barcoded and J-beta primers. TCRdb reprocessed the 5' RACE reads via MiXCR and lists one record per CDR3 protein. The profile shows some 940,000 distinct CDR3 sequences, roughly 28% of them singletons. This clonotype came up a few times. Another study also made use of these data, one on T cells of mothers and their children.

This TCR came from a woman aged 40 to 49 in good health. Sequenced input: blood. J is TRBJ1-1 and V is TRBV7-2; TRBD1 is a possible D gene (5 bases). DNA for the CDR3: TGTGCCAGCAGCTTTTCGCCGGGGACGACTAACACTGAAGCTTTCTTT. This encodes CASSFSPGTTNTEAFF.